The entry below describes one T cell receptor beta chain. These data are taken from a study of blood T cells in healthy people across ages. Whenever a sample was processed, at least 6.5 million PBMCs were isolated. The V end was cut by 5 bases, the J end by 6 bases, with 11 bases between. Germline V gene lookup returns CDR1 SQVTM and CDR2 ANQGSEA. This CDR3 region has 11 residues. Together with a sample-barcoded 5' primer, a J-beta primer mix was included in a second PCR lasting about 7 to 12 cycles. Each cDNA molecule, via a template-switch adaptor with 12 random nucleotides, was tagged. TCRdb re-called the 5' RACE reads through MiXCR, storing one row per CDR3 protein. Among about 580,000 distinct CDR3 sequences, around 48% were seen once, and the ten largest hold just under 25%.

This TCR derives from an elderly man in good health. Input material: blood. The rearrangement links TRBV29-1 to TRBJ2-7; no firm D call. The CDR3 nucleotides are TGCAGCGTTTGCCCCCCTTGCGAGCAGTACTTC. Residues: CSVCPPCEQYF.